This T cell receptor beta chain comes out of a study of human T cells and chemical hapten exposure. Each CDR3 protein is one row after TCRdb ran MiXCR on the RACE reads. The sample consists of about 81,000 distinct CDR3 sequences, roughly 7.6% of them appearing once. Points from the study as a whole: Because all patients had alopecia, their immune responses might differ from healthy ones. No alteration of TCRs above 1 in 1000 frequency was seen with DPC sensitization.

Time point in this sample: patch test 1, 2 weeks after DPC sensitization. The treatment is: therapeutic diphenylcyclopropenone sensitization with weekly scalp DPC. This clonotype was recorded many times. Its antigen is still unknown. Sequenced here: whole blood, sampled in connection with sensitization to the hapten diphenylcyclopropenone (DPC). The receptor was isolated from a woman aged 25 to 39 with alopecia areata. Some clones in this sample may be carry-over from other donors' samples.

DNA for the CDR3: TGTGCCAGCAGAGCGGGACAGGGGCGAACTGAAGCTTTCTTT. Translated: CASRAGQGRTEAFF. The chain employs TRBV5-6 and TRBJ1-1; 10 positions match TRBD1. The ends lost 5 bases at V and 5 bases at J; junction bases unmatched: 6. The germline V gene encodes CDR1 SGHDT and CDR2 YYEEEE. The CDR3 has 14 residues.